This T cell receptor beta chain came from a study of siplizumab effects on memory and regulatory T cells. Findings and limits, study-wide: Mappable alloreactive CD4+ clones came from Treg cells around three quarters of the time on average with siplizumab, against about 26% in controls. Naive T cells seemed more diverse than memory cells; they also seemed major alloresponse contributors. Whether proliferating Tregs in siplizumab cultures suppress was not functionally confirmed.

Assays captured about 10^5 TCR templates per sample. Produced via immunoSEQ multiplex PCR; TCRdb's table is partial and in-frame only. This table holds fewer than 120,000 clones, 80% to 95% found once. This CDR3 is built from 14 residues. CDR1 is MNHEY and CDR2 is SVGAGI in the germline V gene. Trimming took off 2 bases at V and 4 bases at J, with 9 bases between the two ends. As for this clone: Antigen unknown.

Input material: CD4+ T cells sorted from blood. V and J are TRBV6-5 and TRBJ1-5; no clear D gene. This TCR derives from a human donor in good health. The DNA for the CDR3 is TGTGCCAGCAGTTACGGGGTGGGGAATCAGCCCCAGCATTTT. Translated: CASSYGVGNQPQHF.